This T cell receptor beta chain was sequenced for a study of Graves' ophthalmopathy and Graves' hyperthyroidism (dated by TCRdb to between 2018 and 2020). Looking at the study overall: Peripheral blood was collected at initial diagnosis, before any treatment. The roughly 99 discovery patients were divided at random into training and test sets in a 7:3 ratio. In about 6 hyperthyroidism patients, T-cell repertoires of thyroid tissue and blood were compared. In total, some 130 blood samples were TCR-sequenced: 43 ophthalmopathy, some 75 hyperthyroidism and 17 hyperthyroidism-to-ophthalmopathy patients. An independent validation cohort was composed of 18 to 20 hyperthyroidism patients and around 15 patients who later progressed from hyperthyroidism to ophthalmopathy. After sampling, hyperthyroidism patients received methimazole starting at 30 mg daily, and ophthalmopathy patients received high-dose intravenous methylprednisolone. To explore V-J signatures that separate ophthalmopathy from hyperthyroidism, a discovery set of about 96 patients was enrolled, consisting of 40 to 45 with ophthalmopathy and roughly 59 with stable hyperthyroidism. To tell Graves' ophthalmopathy apart from Graves' hyperthyroidism, and to predict which patients would progress to ophthalmopathy, the study relied on TCR beta repertoire signatures. On the study overall, not on this receptor specifically: The 13-signature model separated ophthalmopathy from stable hyperthyroidism with 85% to 90% sensitivity and less than 83% specificity in cross-validation, and 80%/75% in the test set. Most of the expanded thyroid clonotypes with a frequency above 0.001 were also detected in blood, and it was suggested that the thyroid immune response may be reflected by blood repertoires. In validation, the model predicted ophthalmopathy progression with about 70% sensitivity and less than 80% specificity; some 13 predicted patients were CT-confirmed with GO in a median of around 6.5 months. No statistical method was used to set the sample size in advance, and the investigators knew which group each participant was assigned to.

Taken from cysteine to phenylalanine, the CDR3 has 17 residues. This entry keeps only the CDR3 DNA: 51 bases, framed from base 1. Reading the germline V gene (reference sequence) gives CDR1 MNHEY and CDR2 SMNVEV. The junction carries 19 bases between V and J, which are trimmed by 6 bases and 1 base respectively. For repertoire sequencing, TCR beta CDR3 regions were amplified from RNA transcripts. HTBI primers and the Qiagen OneStep RT-PCR kit were used in a first-round RT-PCR, which was followed by a second-round multiplex PCR, size selection and purification. The libraries underwent paired-end sequencing with 100 bp reads on an Illumina HiSeq2000. The source study handled its data this way. SOAPnuke was used to process the reads, removing any read that contained adapters or uncalled bases, had a mean Phred below 15, or lacked an exact match to the constant primer or identifier. High-quality paired reads were merged with COPE v1.2.5. Each unique nucleotide sequence was treated as a clonotype, and MiTCR v1.1 was used to align the clonotypes to the IMGT TRB V, D and J references. The analysis was limited to V-J combinations with a frequency above 0.0001, which together covered about 99% of repertoires. For each V-J combination, a TCR clonal expansion and chaos score was defined as the ratio of F50 clonal expansion to chaos observed in the TCRdist matrix. Welch's t-statistics and random forest were used to narrow the features down to more than 10 V-J combinations, which were then fed into a naive Bayes classifier. Thyroid-blood repertoire similarity was quantified with the Morisita-Horn index. TCRdb passed the public sequencing reads through fastp at Q25 and MiXCR, retaining productive beta sequences. Rows are combined by CDR3 protein, so each entry shows the most common genes and DNA. The V and J calls and clone size come from TCRdb's table, not from the authors' own analysis. For this sample the table gives some 520,000 distinct CDR3 sequences, of which approximately 15% were detected only once. In total, the top ten clones hold 9.5% to 10% of the sample.

Ophthalmopathy patients had moderately to severely active disease, Clinical Activity Score of at least 3, NOSPECS grade of at least 4, and disease duration under 3 months. Anyone with other autoimmune diseases, uncontrolled infections, pregnancy or lactation was excluded from the study. Diagnosis relied on clinical symptoms, serum thyroxine, TRAb, thyroid ultrasound and orbital computed tomography. Ficoll-Paque density gradient centrifugation was used to isolate PBMCs from approximately 11 ml of fresh peripheral blood. Total RNA was extracted using Trizol reagent, and RNA quality was checked on an Agilent 2100 Bioanalyzer. This clonotype was counted at least ten times. Its antigen remains unidentified. No base quality information exists; no much larger clone differs at one position.

The sequence was collected from a young woman with Graves' ophthalmopathy. Donor details come from another sample of the same person, matched by shared clones. Rearrangement joined TRBV27 to TRBJ1-5; the D gene remains uncertain. The sequencing input was blood. The DNA sequence follows: TGTGCCAGCAGAAATACCGGGAGCTCCTCCAGCAATCAGCCCCAGCATTTT. It is translated as CASRNTGSSSSNQPQHF.